This T cell receptor beta chain was documented in a study of molecular identifiers for immune sequencing clone quantification. For the study at large: Naive CD8 RNA (around 20,000 or 100,000 cells) was divided into five aliquots, with four sequenced.

TCRdb re-derived calls from the PCR reads in MiXCR, one entry per CDR3 protein. The table lists 300,000 to 350,000 distinct CDR3 sequences, over 20% of them singletons. This CDR3 is built from 14 residues. Germline-derived CDR1 and CDR2 are SQVTM and ANQGSEA. V dropped 4 bases and J dropped 0 bases, with 10 bases sitting between them. Study-wide findings and caveats: Researchers reportedly could pick up spiked Jurkat TCR RNA from one cell mixed into one million naive cells. Effector cells kept over 97% of their molecules in clones above 20 RNA copies, while naive cells kept under 1% there.

This clonotype has at least ten counts. Its matching antigen is unknown. The chain employs TRBV29-1 and TRBJ2-4, with D unclear. The clonotype originates from a human donor in good health. Some libraries in this study had Jurkat cell RNA spiked in. The sample comprised naive CD8+ T cells from blood, with Jurkat cell RNA spiked in. Indicated subset: FACS-sorted CD8+CD4-CCR7+CD45RA+ naive T cells. The CDR3 protein is CSVAHPLAKNIQYF. The CDR3 nucleotides are TGCAGCGTTGCCCACCCTTTAGCCAAAAACATTCAGTACTTC.